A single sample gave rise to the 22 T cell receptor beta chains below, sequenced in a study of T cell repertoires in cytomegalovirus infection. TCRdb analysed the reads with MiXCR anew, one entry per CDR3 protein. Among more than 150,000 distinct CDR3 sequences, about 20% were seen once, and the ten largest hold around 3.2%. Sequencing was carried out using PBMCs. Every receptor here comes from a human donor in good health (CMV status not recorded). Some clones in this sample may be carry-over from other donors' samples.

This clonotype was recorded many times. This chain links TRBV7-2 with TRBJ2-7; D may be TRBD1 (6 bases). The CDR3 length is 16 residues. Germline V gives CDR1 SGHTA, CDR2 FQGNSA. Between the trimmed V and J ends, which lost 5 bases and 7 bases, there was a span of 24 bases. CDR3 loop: CASSPKNRAGTGEQYF. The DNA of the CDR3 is TGTGCCAGCAGCCCGAAAAACAGGGCCGGGACGGGAGAGCAGTACTTC.

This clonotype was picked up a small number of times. DNA for the CDR3: TGTGCCAGCAGCTACAGGGGGCGCGGTGGCTACACCTTC. It codes for CASSYRGRGGYTF. The chain recombines TRBV6-2 or TRBV6-3 with TRBJ1-2; 9 nucleotides align to TRBD1. The V gene end was trimmed by 6 bases and the J gene end by 7 bases; junction bases not matched to a gene: 6. Germline V gene data show CDR1 as MNHEY and CDR2 as SVGEGT. There are 13 residues in the CDR3.

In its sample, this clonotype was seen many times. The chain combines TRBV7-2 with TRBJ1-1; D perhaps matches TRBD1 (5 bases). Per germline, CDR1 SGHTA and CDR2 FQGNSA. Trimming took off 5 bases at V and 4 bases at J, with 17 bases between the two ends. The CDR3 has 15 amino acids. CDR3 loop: CASSPRWGLSTEAFF. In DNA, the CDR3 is TGTGCCAGCAGCCCAAGGTGGGGGTTGAGCACTGAAGCTTTCTTT.

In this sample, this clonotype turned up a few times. The CDR3 loop is CASSNGQGEAFF. The DNA of the CDR3 is TGCGCCAGCAGCAACGGACAGGGTGAAGCTTTCTTT. V is TRBV5-1 and J is TRBJ1-1; 8 nucleotides align to TRBD1. Trimming at V came to 4 bases and at J to 7 bases, leaving 3 bases not matched to a gene. The CDR3 is made up of 12 amino acids. Germline loops: CDR1 SGHRS, CDR2 YFSETQ.

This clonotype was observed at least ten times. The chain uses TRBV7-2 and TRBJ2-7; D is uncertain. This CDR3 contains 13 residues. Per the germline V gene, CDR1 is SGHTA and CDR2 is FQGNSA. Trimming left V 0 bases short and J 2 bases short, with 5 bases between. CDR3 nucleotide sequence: TGTGCCAGCAGCTTAGCGGGAACCTACGAGCAGTACTTC. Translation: CASSLAGTYEQYF. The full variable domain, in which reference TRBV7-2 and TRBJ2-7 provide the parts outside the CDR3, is GAGVSQSPSNKVTEKGKDVELRCDPISGHTALYWYRQSLGQGLEFLIYFQGNSAPDKSGLPSDRFSAERTGGSVSTLTIQRTQQEDSAVYLCASSLAGTYEQYFGPGTRLTVT.

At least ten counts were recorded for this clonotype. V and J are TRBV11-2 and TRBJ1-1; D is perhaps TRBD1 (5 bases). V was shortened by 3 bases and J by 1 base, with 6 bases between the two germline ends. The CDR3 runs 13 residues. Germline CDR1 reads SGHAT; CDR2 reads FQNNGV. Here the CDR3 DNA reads TGTGCCAGCAGCTTGACAGAGAACACTGAAGCTTTCTTT. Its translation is CASSLTENTEAFF.

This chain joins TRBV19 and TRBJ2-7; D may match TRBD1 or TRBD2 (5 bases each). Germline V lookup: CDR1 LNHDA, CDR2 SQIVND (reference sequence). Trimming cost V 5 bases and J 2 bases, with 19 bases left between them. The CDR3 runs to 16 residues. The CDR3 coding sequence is TGTGCCAGTAGTCCCGGTCCGGGACGGCGGACCTACGAGCAGTACTTC. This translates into CASSPGPGRRTYEQYF.

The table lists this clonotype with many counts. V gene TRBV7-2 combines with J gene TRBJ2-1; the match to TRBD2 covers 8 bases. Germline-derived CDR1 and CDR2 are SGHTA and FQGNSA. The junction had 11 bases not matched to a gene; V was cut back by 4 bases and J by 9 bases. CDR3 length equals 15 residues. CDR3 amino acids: CASSSGTRADGEQFF. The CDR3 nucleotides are TGTGCCAGCAGCTCCGGGACTAGAGCGGATGGTGAGCAGTTCTTC.

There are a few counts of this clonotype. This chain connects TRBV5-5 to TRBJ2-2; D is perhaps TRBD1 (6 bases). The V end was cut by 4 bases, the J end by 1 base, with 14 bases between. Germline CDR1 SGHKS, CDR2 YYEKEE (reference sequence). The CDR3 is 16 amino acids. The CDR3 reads CASSGGTSMNTGELFF. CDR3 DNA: TGTGCCAGCAGCGGTGGGACATCCATGAACACCGGGGAGCTGTTTTTT.

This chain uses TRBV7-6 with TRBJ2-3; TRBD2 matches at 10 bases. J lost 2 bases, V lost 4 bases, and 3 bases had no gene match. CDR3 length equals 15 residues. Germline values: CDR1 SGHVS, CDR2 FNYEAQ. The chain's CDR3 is CASSSGLALTDTQYF. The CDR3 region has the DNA TGTGCCAGCAGCTCGGGACTAGCGCTCACAGATACGCAGTATTTT.

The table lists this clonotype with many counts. The DNA for the CDR3 is TGTGCCAGCACCCTCGGGAGGGGCGGTCAAGAGACCCAGTACTTC. Residues: CASTLGRGGQETQYF. The V and J genes are TRBV11-2 and TRBJ2-5, with TRBD2 matching 8 bases. Looked up from germline, CDR1 is SGHAT and CDR2 is FQNNGV. This CDR3 has 15 residues. The J segment lost 2 bases and the V segment lost 7 bases, leaving 9 bases of the junction unmatched.

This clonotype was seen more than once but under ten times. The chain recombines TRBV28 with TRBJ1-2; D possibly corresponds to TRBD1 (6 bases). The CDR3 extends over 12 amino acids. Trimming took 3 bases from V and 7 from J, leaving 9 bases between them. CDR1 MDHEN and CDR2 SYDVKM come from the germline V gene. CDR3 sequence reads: CASSLLGGGYTF. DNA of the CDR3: TGTGCCAGCAGTTTGTTAGGGGGTGGCTACACCTTC.

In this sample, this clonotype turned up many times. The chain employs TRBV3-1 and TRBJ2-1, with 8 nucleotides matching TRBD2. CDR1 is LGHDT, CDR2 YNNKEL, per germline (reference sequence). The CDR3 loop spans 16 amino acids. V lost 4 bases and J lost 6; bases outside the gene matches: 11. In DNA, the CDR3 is TGTGCCAGCAGCCCCCGGGAGCGGGAGCTAGGCAATGAGCAGTTCTTC. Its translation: CASSPRERELGNEQFF.

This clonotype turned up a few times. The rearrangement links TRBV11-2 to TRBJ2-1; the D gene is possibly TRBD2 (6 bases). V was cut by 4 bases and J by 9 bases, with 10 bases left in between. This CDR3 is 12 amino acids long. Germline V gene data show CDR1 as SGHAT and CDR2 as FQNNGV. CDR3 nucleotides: TGTGCCAGCAGCTCCGTAGCGGCTGAGCAGTTCTTC. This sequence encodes CASSSVAAEQFF.

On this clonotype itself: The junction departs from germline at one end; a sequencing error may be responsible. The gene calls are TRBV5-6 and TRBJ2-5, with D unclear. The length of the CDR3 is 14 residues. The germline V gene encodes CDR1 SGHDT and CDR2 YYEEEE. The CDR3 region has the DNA TGTACCAGCAGCCTCGCCGGTACAGAAGAGACCCAGTACTTC. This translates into CTSSLAGTEETQYF.

The CDR3 sequence is CSAPKPGRLNEKLFF. The CDR3 nucleotides read TGCAGTGCCCCTAAACCGGGACGGCTTAATGAAAAACTGTTTTTT. The chain recombines TRBV20-1 with TRBJ1-4, with D possibly TRBD1 on 5 matching bases. In germline, CDR1 is DFQATT, CDR2 SNEGSKA (reference sequence). Trimming cost V 6 bases and J 4 bases, with 18 bases left between them. The CDR3 extends over 15 amino acids.

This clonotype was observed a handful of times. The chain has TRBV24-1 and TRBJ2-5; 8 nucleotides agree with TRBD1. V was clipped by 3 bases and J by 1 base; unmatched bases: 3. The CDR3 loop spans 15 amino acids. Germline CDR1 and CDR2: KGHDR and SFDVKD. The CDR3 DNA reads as TGTGCCACCAGTGATCCCGGACAGGGCCAAGAGACCCAGTACTTC. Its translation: CATSDPGQGQETQYF.

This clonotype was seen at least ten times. CDR3 nucleotide sequence: TGTGCCAGCAGTGCGGACCAGAACACTGAAGCTTTCTTT. Its translation: CASSADQNTEAFF. The gene calls are TRBV6-1 and TRBJ1-1; D unclear. This CDR3 spans 13 amino acids. CDR1 is MNHNS and CDR2 is SASEGT in the germline V gene. V lost 4 bases, J lost 1 base, and 7 bases lay in between.

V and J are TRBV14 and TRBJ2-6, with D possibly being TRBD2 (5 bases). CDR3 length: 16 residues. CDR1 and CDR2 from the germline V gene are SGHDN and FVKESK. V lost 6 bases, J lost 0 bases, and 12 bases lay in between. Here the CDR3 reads CASRRAGGSGANVLTF. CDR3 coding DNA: TGTGCCAGCAGGAGGGCCGGCGGCTCTGGGGCCAACGTCCTGACTTTC.

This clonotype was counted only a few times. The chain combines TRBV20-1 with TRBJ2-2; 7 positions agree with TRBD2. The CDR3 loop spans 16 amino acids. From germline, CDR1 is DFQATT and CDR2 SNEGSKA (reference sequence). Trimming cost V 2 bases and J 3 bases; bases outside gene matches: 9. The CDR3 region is CSARMAGVTDTGELFF. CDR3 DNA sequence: TGCAGTGCTAGAATGGCGGGAGTAACGGACACCGGGGAGCTGTTTTTT.

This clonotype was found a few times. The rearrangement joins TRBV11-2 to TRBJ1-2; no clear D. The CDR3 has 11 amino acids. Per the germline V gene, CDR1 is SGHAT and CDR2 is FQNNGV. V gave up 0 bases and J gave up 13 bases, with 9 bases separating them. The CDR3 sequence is CASSLEAGFTF. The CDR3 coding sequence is TGTGCCAGCAGCTTAGAGGCTGGGTTCACCTTC.

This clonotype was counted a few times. CDR3 DNA sequence: TGTGCCAGCAGCTTCTATGGAGGGAGGGACACTGAAGCTTTCTTT. Translated: CASSFYGGRDTEAFF. The V gene is TRBV11-2, the J gene TRBJ1-1, with unresolved D. In germline, CDR1 is SGHAT, CDR2 FQNNGV. V was shortened by 3 bases and J by 3 bases, with 14 bases between the two germline ends. This CDR3 spans 15 amino acids.